This is a list of T cell receptor beta chains from one sample in a study of blood T cell repertoires in COVID-19. Sequencing used immunoSEQ multiplex PCR; TCRdb keeps in-frame clones, though not all of them. The sample includes approximately 170,000 clones, 82% of them seen just once. The sequenced sample consisted of peripheral blood. The origin of the receptors is a woman of 80 years or more with active or convalescent COVID-19. CDR3s include the opening cysteine and the closing phenylalanine or tryptophan. Each record gives: V gene, J gene, clone size, D gene, CDR3 protein, CDR3 DNA. The D gene is left open where the match is weak. Part of the rows lack a size; the others show once, few, many or a class for expanded clones.

TRBV28	TRBJ1-2	-	TRBD1	CASSLRGRSYGYTF	TGTGCCAGCAGTTTAAGGGGGCGAAGCTATGGCTACACCTTC
TRBV18	TRBJ2-7	-	-	CASSGNEGAGQEQYF	TGTGCCAGCTCAGGAAACGAAGGGGCAGGACAGGAGCAGTACTTC
TRBV5-4	TRBJ1-1	once	-	CASSLGRDRTEAFF	TGTGCCAGCAGCTTGGGCAGGGATCGGACTGAAGCTTTCTTT
TRBV5-1	TRBJ2-3	-	TRBD1	CASSLEIGGQGLSDTQYF	TGCGCCAGCAGCTTGGAGATTGGGGGACAGGGATTGTCAGATACGCAGTATTTT
TRBV15	TRBJ1-2	-	-	CATSAGDWNYGYTF	TGTGCCACCAGCGCGGGGGATTGGAACTATGGCTACACCTTC
TRBV6-5	TRBJ2-2	-	-	CASSSGLLNTGELFF	TGTGCCAGCAGTTCAGGACTCCTAAACACCGGGGAGCTGTTTTTT
TRBV5-1	TRBJ1-4	few	-	CASSPHGKANEKLFF	TGCGCCAGCAGCCCCCACGGGAAAGCTAATGAAAAACTGTTTTTT
TRBV2	TRBJ1-2	-	-	CASRKDRSYGYTF	TGTGCCAGCAGGAAAGACAGATCCTATGGCTACACCTTC
TRBV19	TRBJ2-1	-	TRBD1	CASKGTGGNEQFF	TGTGCCAGTAAGGGGACAGGGGGGAATGAGCAGTTCTTC
TRBV5-1	TRBJ2-1	-	TRBD1	CASSTGTGAYNEQFF	TGCGCCAGCAGCACGGGGACAGGGGCTTACAATGAGCAGTTCTTC
TRBV5-1	TRBJ1-4	-	-	CASSLQGSDEKLFF	TGCGCCAGCAGCTTACAGGGATCCGATGAAAAACTGTTTTTT
TRBV18	TRBJ2-2	-	-	CASSPRGLSGELFF	TGTGCCAGCTCACCACGGGGCCTATCCGGGGAGCTGTTTTTT
TRBV29-1	TRBJ2-6	-	-	CSAYRAGANVLTF	TGCAGCGCCTACAGGGCTGGGGCCAACGTCCTGACTTTC
TRBV6-4	TRBJ2-5	-	-	CASSVSDTLAETQYF	TGTGCCAGCAGTGTAAGTGACACCCTTGCGGAGACCCAGTACTTC